A single T cell receptor beta chain is shown here with its context. This entry comes from a study of cytomegalovirus exposure and HLA in healthy donors. The CDR3 is made up of 11 amino acids. Trimming removed 10 bases from V and 3 bases from J; junction bases left unmatched: 2. Germline V gives CDR1 ENHRY, CDR2 SYGVKD. TCRdb's table, derived via immunoSEQ multiplex PCR, lists solely in-frame clones and lacks some. Of 100,000 to 150,000 clones listed, around 94% are singletons. The V call is TRBV10-3, the J call TRBJ2-7, with 8 bases aligning to TRBD1. The specimen sequenced was PBMCs. The TCR sequence derives from a woman younger than 30 in good health and CMV-seronegative. The CDR3: CATTGGYEQYF. CDR3 nucleotides: TGTGCCACTACAGGGGGCTACGAGCAGTACTTC.